This T cell receptor (beta chain) stems from a study of control samples from healthy donors and cancer patients. The table came from immunoSEQ multiplex PCR; TCRdb's copy has only in-frame clones and leaves some out. This sample has about 230,000 clones, with about four fifths found just once. Sequencing was done on a sample of PBMCs. The receptor was derived from a woman aged 55-70 years with lung cancer.

CDR3 nucleotide sequence: TGCGCCAGCAGCCAGACACAGGGAGGTCAGCCCCAGCATTTT. It encodes CASSQTQGGQPQHF. The V call is TRBV4-1, the J call TRBJ1-5; perhaps TRBD1 as D (6 bases). Looked up from germline, CDR1 is MGHRA and CDR2 is YSYEKL. V lost 3 bases and J 6 bases, leaving 12 bases between the germline ends. The CDR3 loop spans 14 amino acids.